The 12 T cell receptor beta chains below were found in one sample sequenced in a study of blood T cell repertoires in COVID-19. Generated by immunoSEQ multiplex PCR, the TCRdb table keeps only in-frame clones and is missing some. The table lists about 150,000 clones, 85% to 90% of them singletons. The sample was peripheral blood. Receptor source: a man in his sixties with active or convalescent COVID-19.

The sample holds one count of this clone. The genes are TRBV7-2 and TRBJ2-2, with 9 bases matching TRBD2. This CDR3 is built from 17 residues. Germline CDR1 and CDR2: SGHTA and FQGNSA. With V trimmed by 3 bases and J by 5 bases, 10 bases remained unmatched. For the CDR3, the DNA is TGTGCCAGCAGCTTCCCGACCGGGACTAGCAGGACCGGGGAGCTGTTTTTT. Translation: CASSFPTGTSRTGELFF. The whole variable domain, filled in from reference TRBV7-2 and TRBJ2-2, reads GAGVSQSPSNKVTEKGKDVELRCDPISGHTALYWYRQSLGQGLEFLIYFQGNSAPDKSGLPSDRFSAERTGGSVSTLTIQRTQQEDSAVYLCASSFPTGTSRTGELFFGEGSRLTVL.

The V call is TRBV15, the J call TRBJ1-1, with 7 bases identical to TRBD1. Per germline, CDR1 LNHNV and CDR2 YYDKDF (reference sequence). This CDR3 has 15 residues. V lost 4 bases to trimming and J lost 1 base; unmatched junction nucleotides: 6. CDR3: CATSKRGRENTEAFF. CDR3 nucleotides: TGTGCCACCAGCAAAAGGGGGCGGGAGAACACTGAAGCTTTCTTT.

In DNA form, the CDR3 reads TGTGCCAGCAGCTTGGCCGGGACAGAGAACACTGAAGCTTTCTTT. Its protein is CASSLAGTENTEAFF. This rearrangement joins TRBV5-6 to TRBJ1-1; TRBD1 matches 7 bases. The CDR3 is made up of 15 amino acids. V was pared by 0 bases and J by 1 base, with 3 bases of the junction left unmatched. Germline V lookup: CDR1 SGHDT, CDR2 YYEEEE. The full variable domain, completed using reference TRBV5-6 and TRBJ1-1, is DAGVTQSPTHLIKTRGQQVTLRCSPKSGHDTVSWYQQALGQGPQFIFQYYEEEERQRGNFPDRFSGHQFPNYSSELNVNALLLGDSALYLCASSLAGTENTEAFFGQGTRLTVV.

This clone was recorded a few times. The chain carries TRBV6-6 and TRBJ2-7; 8 nucleotides agree with TRBD2. Germline V gene sequence: CDR1 MNHNY, CDR2 SVGAGI (reference sequence). The CDR3 has 14 amino acids. V lost 6 bases to trimming and J lost 5 bases; unmatched junction nucleotides: 9. The CDR3: CASRGSGAAHEQYF. The CDR3 coding sequence is TGTGCCAGCAGGGGTAGCGGGGCGGCCCACGAGCAGTACTTC.

The gene calls are TRBV19 and TRBJ2-5, with D unclear. This CDR3 comprises 14 residues. V was shortened by 0 bases and J by 0 bases, with 5 bases between the two germline ends. CDR1 LNHDA and CDR2 SQIVND come from the germline V gene (reference sequence). The CDR3 DNA follows: TGTGCCAGTAGTATAGACCAGGACCAAGAGACCCAGTACTTC. As protein: CASSIDQDQETQYF.

V gene TRBV11-2 combines with J gene TRBJ2-1, with 7 bases matching TRBD1. V shed 3 bases, J shed 5 bases, and the junction held 7 bases outside the gene matches. The CDR3 totals 15 residues. The germline V gene has CDR1 SGHAT and CDR2 FQNNGV. This CDR3 reads CASSFSGTVNNEQFF. The CDR3 nucleotides are TGTGCCAGCAGCTTCTCCGGGACAGTCAACAATGAGCAGTTCTTC.

The genes are TRBV6-6 and TRBJ2-3; D may be TRBD2 (5 bases). The CDR3 covers 16 residues. Trimming shortened V by 5 bases and J by 4 bases, and 19 bases separated the two germline ends. CDR1 and CDR2 from the germline V gene are MNHNY and SVGAGI (reference sequence). DNA for the CDR3: TGTGCCAGCAGTAACACAGCCGAGTGGAGGCCAGATACGCAGTATTTT. It specifies CASSNTAEWRPDTQYF.

This rearrangement joins TRBV5-8 to TRBJ1-5; the D gene is possibly TRBD1 (5 bases). The V end lost 0 bases, the J end lost 0 bases, and 10 bases lay between the germline ends. Germline V gene lookup returns CDR1 SGHTS and CDR2 YDEGEE. This CDR3 region has 16 residues. CDR3 in DNA: TGTGCCAGCAGCTTGGTTCGGGGGTATAGCAATCAGCCCCAGCATTTT. Its protein is CASSLVRGYSNQPQHF.

V is TRBV7-8 and J is TRBJ2-7, with D uncertain. This CDR3 comprises 14 residues. Trimming shortened V by 5 bases and J by 0 bases, and 11 bases separated the two germline ends. Germline V gene lookup returns CDR1 SGHVS and CDR2 FQNEAQ. The CDR3 spells CASSPREISYEQYF. In DNA form, the CDR3 reads TGTGCCAGCAGCCCCCGCGAGATCTCCTACGAGCAGTACTTC.

The rearrangement uses TRBV18 and TRBJ2-4; tentatively, D is TRBD1 (6 bases). Trimming pared 6 bases from V and 1 base from J, leaving 10 bases between. Germline V gene sequence: CDR1 KGHSH, CDR2 LQKENI. CDR3 length: 14 residues. DNA for the CDR3: TGTGCCAGCTCCCTAGACAGGGCCAAAAACATTCAGTACTTC. Its protein is CASSLDRAKNIQYF. Using reference TRBV18 and TRBJ2-4 for the parts outside the CDR3, the full variable domain is NAGVMQNPRHLVRRRGQEARLRCSPMKGHSHVYWYRQLPEEGLKFMVYLQKENIIDESGMPKERFSAEFPKEGPSILRIQQVVRGDSAAYFCASSLDRAKNIQYFGAGTRLSVL.

This clone came up once. The gene calls are TRBV5-5 and TRBJ1-1, with D unclear. The V and J ends lost 0 bases and 0 bases respectively, with 18 bases between them. CDR3 length: 18 amino acids. Germline lookup yields CDR1 SGHKS and CDR2 YYEKEE (reference sequence). The CDR3 DNA follows: TGTGCCAGCAGCTTGGGTCCTATGGGAGTGGGGATGAACACTGAAGCTTTCTTT. Amino acids: CASSLGPMGVGMNTEAFF.

The V gene is TRBV28, the J gene TRBJ2-7, with TRBD1 as a possible D gene (6 bases). In germline, CDR1 is MDHEN, CDR2 SYDVKM. Trimming removed 6 bases from V and 7 bases from J, with 19 bases in between. The CDR3 length is 14 residues. The CDR3 region is CASSYPGQAREQYF. CDR3 sequence (DNA): TGTGCCAGCAGCTATCCGGGACAAGCGCGGGAGCAGTACTTC.